This entry features one TCR beta chain sequence. No antigen is known for it. Other DNA sequences from this sample encode an identical CDR3 as well. Produced via immunoSEQ multiplex PCR; TCRdb's table is partial and in-frame only. The sample consists of 2,300 or so clones, 24% of them appearing once. The data were taken from a study of T cells in localized non-small cell lung cancer. The study, taken as a whole, reports: Uninvolved adjacent lung showed the highest T cell clonality, exceeding tumor. Increased T cell density in blood showed an association with longer overall survival.

V lost 0 bases to trimming and J lost 5 bases, with 10 bases between them. The germline V gene encodes CDR1 LNHNV and CDR2 YYDKDF (reference sequence). The length of the CDR3 is 14 residues. This sequence originates from a woman aged 35 to 70 with stage II squamous cell lung carcinoma. V gene TRBV15 combines with J gene TRBJ2-5; no clear D gene. Sample: lung tumor tissue, taken before any cancer treatment. CDR3 amino acids: CATSRDGTEETQYF. In DNA, the CDR3 is TGTGCCACCAGCAGAGATGGAACGGAGGAGACCCAGTACTTC.